This TCR beta chain is from a study of T cell changes during pregnancy in multiple sclerosis. Generated by immunoSEQ multiplex PCR, the TCRdb table keeps only in-frame clones and is missing some. The data hold around 57,000 clones, with over 80% observed a single time. In germline, CDR1 is MNHEY, CDR2 SMNVEV (reference sequence). The CDR3 is 13 amino acids. V shed 7 bases, J shed 3 bases, and the junction held 5 bases outside the gene matches. The sequence derives from a female donor in good health, enrolled as a control in a pregnancy study. The V and J genes are TRBV27 and TRBJ1-2, with 7 bases that match TRBD1. Sequencing used peripheral blood, obtained in the first trimester of pregnancy. The CDR3 DNA is TGTGCCAGCACCGACGACAGGGACTATGGCTACACCTTC. Encoded protein: CASTDDRDYGYTF.